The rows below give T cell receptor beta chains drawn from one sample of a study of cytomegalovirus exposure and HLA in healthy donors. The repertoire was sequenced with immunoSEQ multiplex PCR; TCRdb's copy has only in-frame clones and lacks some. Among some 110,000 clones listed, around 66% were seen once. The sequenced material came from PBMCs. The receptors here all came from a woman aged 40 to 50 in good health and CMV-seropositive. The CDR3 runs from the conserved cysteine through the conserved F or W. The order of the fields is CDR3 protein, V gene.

cdr3_aa: CASSLGQGGQPQHF; v_call: TRBV28
cdr3_aa: CASSVTSGGTPGTQYF; v_call: TRBV7-8
cdr3_aa: CASSYSGSPHEQYF; v_call: TRBV6-5
cdr3_aa: CASSREGPSQAQFF; v_call: TRBV5-4
cdr3_aa: CASSEQQAGDGYTF; v_call: TRBV25-1
cdr3_aa: CASSRTVNTEAFF; v_call: TRBV6-1
cdr3_aa: CASTPGGLYEQYF; v_call: TRBV28
cdr3_aa: CASSYPGQVREQYF; v_call: TRBV6-6
cdr3_aa: CASSYSPSGLLHEQYF; v_call: TRBV6-5
cdr3_aa: CASSGRSGRTDEQFF; v_call: TRBV6-1
cdr3_aa: CASSESYTEAFF; v_call: TRBV2
cdr3_aa: CASTRVAGAKNEQFF; v_call: TRBV19
cdr3_aa: CASRIGQTVNSPLHF; v_call: TRBV2
cdr3_aa: CASSLFGTPSYEQYF; v_call: TRBV27
cdr3_aa: CASSPTVFPINEQFF; v_call: TRBV7-2
cdr3_aa: CAWDRERDDLTF; v_call: TRBV30